The 19 T cell receptor beta chains presented below share a single source sample, sequenced in a study of lymphopenia after photon versus proton radiotherapy. Using immunoSEQ multiplex PCR, the repertoire was profiled, and TCRdb retains in-frame clones only, with some absent. The sample lists about 160,000 clones; around nine tenths were seen once. Sequencing used peripheral blood, obtained from a patient treated with photon-based radiotherapy. Every receptor here comes from a middle-aged man with gastric cancer.

The chain joins TRBV5-6 to TRBJ2-7; D is tentatively TRBD1 or TRBD2 (5 bases each). The CDR3 consists of 13 residues. The germline gives CDR1 SGHDT, CDR2 YYEEEE. Deletions cut 5 bases from V and 4 bases from J, with 13 bases between. The CDR3 DNA reads as TGTGCCAGCAGTCCGGGACCAAAATACGAGCAGTACTTC. This translates into CASSPGPKYEQYF.

This CDR3 reads CASRNTPGDEQFF. The CDR3 DNA is TGTGCCAGCAGAAACACCCCAGGCGATGAGCAGTTCTTC. The chain recombines TRBV6-4 with TRBJ2-1; no clear D gene. CDR1 is MRHNA, CDR2 SNTAGT, per germline. CDR3 length: 13 amino acids. V shed 6 bases and J shed 8 bases, with 14 bases lying between them.

CDR3 protein: CAIKGVQGRIYEQYF. The CDR3 DNA reads TGTGCCATCAAGGGGGTGCAGGGGAGGATCTACGAGCAGTACTTC. The chain employs TRBV10-3 and TRBJ2-7, with D possibly being TRBD1 or TRBD2 (6 bases each). Per the germline V gene, CDR1 is ENHRY and CDR2 is SYGVKD. The V end lost 7 bases, the J end lost 3 bases, and 19 bases lay between the germline ends. The length of the CDR3 is 15 residues.

This sequence joins TRBV7-2 and TRBJ2-2; D is undetermined. The V end was cut by 1 base, the J end by 4 bases, with 7 bases between. The CDR3 contains 14 residues. The V gene's germline CDR1 is SGHTA and CDR2 FQGNSA. CDR3 sequence: CASSLGRGTGELFF. Here the CDR3 DNA reads TGTGCCAGCAGCTTAGGGCGAGGCACCGGGGAGCTGTTTTTT.

J is TRBJ2-1 and V is TRBV9; 7 bases fit TRBD2. V trimming: 6 bases; J trimming: 0 bases; junction bases outside the gene matches: 3. Germline V gene data show CDR1 as SGDLS and CDR2 as YYNGEE. CDR3 length: 14 residues. The DNA of the CDR3 is TGTGCCAGCACGCTAGCGGACTCCTACAATGAGCAGTTCTTC. This gives the protein CASTLADSYNEQFF.

The chain uses TRBV5-4 and TRBJ2-7; D remains unclear. The CDR3 runs 16 residues. The germline V gene has CDR1 SGHNT and CDR2 YYREEE (reference sequence). V shed 1 base and J shed 5 bases, with 19 bases lying between them. The CDR3, as DNA: TGTGCCAGCAGCTTGTTAGGGCCGGCCCCGGCCCACGAGCAGTACTTC. Translating it yields CASSLLGPAPAHEQYF.

The genes are TRBV28 and TRBJ2-7; possibly TRBD1 for D (5 bases). Germline values: CDR1 MDHEN, CDR2 SYDVKM. Trimming left V 5 bases short and J 5 bases short, with 10 bases between. CDR3 length equals 12 residues. In DNA form, the CDR3 reads TGTGCCAGCAGTCTGGGGCACGACGAGCAGTACTTC. This encodes CASSLGHDEQYF.

The V call is TRBV13, the J call TRBJ2-7, with 10 bases aligning to TRBD2. Germline loops: CDR1 PRHDT, CDR2 FYEKMQ (reference sequence). V lost 0 bases to trimming and J lost 0 bases; unmatched junction nucleotides: 2. The CDR3 is made up of 16 amino acids. The DNA for the CDR3 is TGTGCCAGCAGCTTAGGAGGACTAGCGGCCTCCTACGAGCAGTACTTC. Translation gives CASSLGGLAASYEQYF.

The CDR3 DNA reads as TGTGCCAGTAGTACCGACAGGGGGGATAGCAATCAGCCCCAGCATTTT. This gives the protein CASSTDRGDSNQPQHF. This chain links TRBV19 with TRBJ1-5; 9 nucleotides match TRBD1. V shed 4 bases and J 0 bases; nucleotides not matched to a gene: 4. The CDR3 contains 16 residues. Germline V gene lookup returns CDR1 LNHDA and CDR2 SQIVND (reference sequence).

With respect to this clone: The same CDR3 is also encoded by other DNA sequences in this sample. The chain employs TRBV18 and TRBJ1-1; the match to TRBD1 covers 8 bases. Per the germline V gene, CDR1 is KGHSH and CDR2 is LQKENI. Trimming removed 3 bases from V and 5 bases from J; junction bases left unmatched: 5. The CDR3 is made up of 14 amino acids. Here the CDR3 reads CASSPQGADTEAFF. As DNA, the CDR3 is TGTGCCAGCTCACCCCAGGGGGCAGATACTGAAGCTTTCTTT.

The J gene is TRBJ1-5, the V gene TRBV2, with D possibly matching TRBD1 (6 bases). The V end lost 7 bases, the J end lost 2 bases, and 15 bases lay between the germline ends. Per the germline V gene, CDR1 is SNHLY and CDR2 is FYNNEI. CDR3 length: 15 residues. In nucleotides, the CDR3 is TGTGCCAGCAAAACACAGGGTACGGGCAATCAGCCCCAGCATTTT. Encoded protein: CASKTQGTGNQPQHF.

This clone occurred a few times. V usage is TRBV5-1 and J usage is TRBJ1-5; no reliable D call. The CDR3 loop spans 13 amino acids. CDR1 and CDR2 (germline): SGHRS, YFSETQ. Trimming cost V 0 bases and J 9 bases, with 10 bases left between them. The CDR3 here is CASSLAEGSPQHF. The DNA for the CDR3 is TGCGCCAGCAGCTTGGCCGAGGGATCGCCCCAGCATTTT.

The genes are TRBV2 and TRBJ2-5, with 7 bases identical to TRBD1. Looked up from germline, CDR1 is SNHLY and CDR2 is FYNNEI. The J segment lost 0 bases and the V segment lost 4 bases, leaving 2 bases of the junction unmatched. There are 14 residues in the CDR3. The CDR3 region has the DNA TGTGCCAGCAGTGCACAGGGGTACCAAGAGACCCAGTACTTC. It yields the protein CASSAQGYQETQYF.

For this clone: The sample has other DNA sequences that encode this CDR3 too. V and J are TRBV18 and TRBJ2-3, with D unclear. Germline V CDR1 and CDR2: KGHSH, LQKENI. Trimming removed 3 bases at V and 2 bases at J, with 3 bases between. The CDR3 consists of 12 residues. The CDR3 reads CASSPSTDTQYF. CDR3 DNA: TGTGCCAGCTCACCCTCCACAGATACGCAGTATTTT.

In this sample, this clone turned up once. The gene calls are TRBV28 and TRBJ2-5; 10 bases fit TRBD1. The CDR3 sequence is 15 residues long. Germline V gene data show CDR1 as MDHEN and CDR2 as SYDVKM. V was pared by 6 bases and J by 6 bases, with 10 bases of the junction left unmatched. In DNA form, the CDR3 reads TGTGCCAGCAGCCCCGGGACAGGGGTTTGGAAGACCCAGTACTTC. Residues: CASSPGTGVWKTQYF. The variable domain in full, completed from reference TRBV28 and TRBJ2-5, reads DVKVTQSSRYLVKRTGEKVFLECVQDMDHENMFWYRQDPGLGLRLIYFSYDVKMKEKGDIPEGYSVSREKKERFSLILESASTNQTSMYLCASSPGTGVWKTQYFGPGTRLLVL.

The chain carries TRBV27 and TRBJ2-2; 9 bases line up with TRBD2. Germline CDR1 is MNHEY and CDR2 is SMNVEV (reference sequence). The CDR3 sequence is 19 residues long. V shed 0 bases and J 8 bases; nucleotides not matched to a gene: 16. The CDR3 DNA follows: TGTGCCAGCAGTTTATCGCTCCCGGGGTCTAGCGGGGACCAGGGGGAGCTGTTTTTT. This codes for CASSLSLPGSSGDQGELFF.

The chain is built from TRBV6-5 and TRBJ1-2, with unresolved D. The CDR3 contains 13 residues. Germline V gene lookup returns CDR1 MNHEY and CDR2 SVGAGI. Trimming removed 4 bases from V and 6 bases from J, with 12 bases in between. CDR3 coding DNA: TGTGCCAGCAGTTCGGCCGACATTAATGGCTACACCTTC. This encodes CASSSADINGYTF.

The V and J genes are TRBV30 and TRBJ2-1, with D possibly matching TRBD1 (6 bases). Germline V CDR1 and CDR2: GTSNPN, SVGIG (reference sequence). CDR3 length equals 13 residues. V lost 0 bases and J lost 5, with 8 bases in between. The CDR3 DNA is TGTGCCTGGAGTGTGGCAGGGGACAATGAGCAGTTCTTC. Encoded protein: CAWSVAGDNEQFF.

The chain carries TRBV7-2 and TRBJ2-7; TRBD2 aligns across 7 bases. The germline gives CDR1 SGHTA, CDR2 FQGNSA. The length of the CDR3 is 14 residues. After removal of 2 bases from V and 7 bases from J, the junction contained 8 bases not matched to a gene. The CDR3 coding sequence is TGTGCCAGCAGCTTAACTGGCGGGAGAGGGGAGCAGTACTTC. Protein product: CASSLTGGRGEQYF.